Sequencing of this T cell receptor (beta chain) was carried out in a study of beta chain features in type 1 diabetes. About the study: Examined across all samples were approximately 99 million sorted cells.

The study's findings and limits: Type 1 diabetes patients had VDJ junctions that carried fewer insertions and more deletions.

Trimming took off 1 base at V and 6 bases at J, with 9 bases between the two ends. Germline assignment: CDR1 SGHAT and CDR2 FQNNGV. There are 13 residues in the CDR3. This clone has more than one count but fewer than ten. Its antigen is not known. Since all of the isolated RNA was reverse transcribed, expressed TCRB transcripts were what got sequenced. Data came from immunoSEQ multiplex PCR; TCRdb stores just in-frame clones and leaves some out. Of 310,000 or so clones listed, approximately 10% are singletons. The source material was naive CD4+ T cells from blood. This sequence joins TRBV11-2 and TRBJ2-5, with D uncertain. The TCR sequence derives from a woman aged 30 to 39 in good health. The CDR3 sequence is CASSLAVLKTQYF. The CDR3 DNA reads as TGTGCCAGCAGCTTAGCGGTCCTGAAGACCCAGTACTTC.